This T cell receptor beta chain was profiled in a study of breast tumors, draining lymph nodes, adjacent tissues. General observations from the study: Tumors had less TCR diversity than lymph nodes, more than nontumor tissue. That most tumor T cells come from lymph nodes remained unproven.

Turning to this clonotype: Antigen unknown.

There are 13 residues in the CDR3. Germline CDR1 and CDR2: SGHTA and FQGNSA. Trimming cost V 3 bases and J 5 bases, with 9 bases left between them. TCRdb itself ran the multiplex PCR reads through MiXCR, one entry per CDR3 protein. Seen here are 11,000 or so distinct CDR3 sequences, approximately 50% observed once, and the top ten hold roughly 36%. The chain combines TRBV7-2 with TRBJ2-3; D gene unclear. The origin of this receptor is a female donor with breast cancer. Some clones in this sample may be carry-over from other donors' samples. The sequenced sample consisted of breast tumor tissue. CDR3 amino acids: CASSFNLEDTQYF. The CDR3 nucleotides are TGTGCCAGCAGCTTCAACTTAGAAGATACGCAGTATTTT.